The present TCR beta chain was sequenced within a study of cytomegalovirus exposure and HLA in healthy donors. Across the study: An earlier analysis found roughly 110 million unique TCR beta sequences from 200 million or so T cells. Study results and caveats: As a later analysis revealed, the rate of TCR association differed by HLA locus, with DRB1 most and HLA-C fewest.

The germline V gene has CDR1 LGHNA and CDR2 YSLEER. V lost 1 base and J lost 7, with 10 bases in between. This CDR3 region has 13 residues. Concerning this clone: Its antigen is unidentified.

The study ran its PCR with 60 Vbeta and 13 Jbeta primers. The repertoire was sequenced with immunoSEQ multiplex PCR; TCRdb's copy has only in-frame clones and lacks some. Counted here are roughly 45,000 clones, roughly 60% occurring once; the ten biggest clones make up about 8.5%. Sequences were obtained from PBMCs. The chain uses TRBV4-3 and TRBJ2-5; no reliable D call. The receptor comes from a human donor in good health. The CDR3 DNA reads as TGCGCCAGCAGCCAAGCCCTCCCCGGGACCCAGTACTTC. This encodes CASSQALPGTQYF.